Listed below are T cell receptor beta chains from one sample, sequenced in a study of naive and memory T cell subsets. One entry per CDR3 protein results from TCRdb running MiXCR on the 5' RACE reads. The sample holds 56,000 or so distinct CDR3 sequences, less than 10% seen once. Receptor source: a female donor in good health. CDR3s include the opening cysteine and the closing phenylalanine or tryptophan. A D gene is named only where the DNA matches it firmly. Some rows have no size entry. The others give once, few or many, or a class for an expanded clone.

J gene	D gene	clone size	V gene	CDR3 protein	CDR3 DNA
TRBJ2-3	NA	few	TRBV29-1	CSVAARTGTDTQYF	TGCAGCGTGGCCGCCCGTACGGGGACAGATACGCAGTATTTT
TRBJ2-7	NA	NA	TRBV27	CASSARGLKYEQYF	TGTGCCAGCAGCGCCCGGGGGCTCAAGTACGAGCAGTACTTC
TRBJ1-5	NA	NA	TRBV19	CASTAQVDQPQHF	TGTGCCAGTACGGCCCAGGTCGACCAGCCCCAGCATTTT
TRBJ2-1	NA	many	TRBV5-5	CASSSRDLGFGDEQFF	TGTGCCAGCAGCTCCCGGGACCTCGGTTTCGGGGATGAGCAGTTCTTC
TRBJ2-5	NA	few	TRBV5-6	CASSPGTVETQYF	TGTGCCAGCAGCCCGGGGACTGTAGAGACCCAGTACTTC
TRBJ2-5	TRBD2	many	TRBV6-2/TRBV6-3	CASRPPPGLAGDLPPQYF	TGTGCCAGCAGACCTCCTCCGGGACTAGCGGGGGACTTACCACCCCAGTACTTC
TRBJ1-5	NA	many	TRBV4-2	CASSQRTQNQPQHF	TGTGCCAGCAGCCAACGGACACAAAATCAGCCCCAGCATTTT
TRBJ1-3	NA	many	TRBV4-3	CASSQEYGEGAGNTIYF	TGCGCCAGCAGCCAAGAGTACGGAGAAGGGGCTGGAAACACCATATATTTT
TRBJ2-7	NA	NA	TRBV18	CASSLPDYEQYF	TGTGCCAGCTCACTCCCAGATTACGAGCAGTACTTC
TRBJ1-1	TRBD1	many	TRBV29-1	CSVLSGQGAEAFF	TGCAGCGTTCTCTCAGGACAGGGGGCTGAAGCTTTCTTT
TRBJ2-7	NA	few	TRBV20-1	CSARQGSPINYEQYF	TGCAGTGCTAGGCAGGGAAGTCCGATTAACTACGAGCAGTACTTC
TRBJ2-3	NA	NA	TRBV7-8	CASSPGGIGQYF	TGTGCCAGCAGCCCAGGGGGGATAGGGCAGTATTTT
TRBJ2-1	TRBD1	many	TRBV20-1	CSATDRDDEQFF	TGCAGTGCTACAGACAGGGACGATGAGCAGTTCTTC
TRBJ2-3	TRBD2	few	TRBV20-1	CSARRPPLAGGRDTQYF	TGCAGTGCTAGAAGACCCCCCCTAGCGGGGGGTCGAGATACGCAGTATTTT
TRBJ2-3	NA	few	TRBV4-3	CASSQEAADTQYF	TGCGCCAGCAGCCAAGAGGCAGCAGATACGCAGTATTTT
TRBJ2-2	NA	few	TRBV12-3/TRBV12-4	CASTGGTLNTGELFF	TGTGCCAGCACCGGCGGGACTTTGAACACCGGGGAGCTGTTTTTT
TRBJ2-4	NA	NA	TRBV6-6	CASSIEIKNIQYF	TGTGCCAGCAGTATCGAGATTAAAAACATTCAGTACTTC
TRBJ2-1	TRBD1	many	TRBV20-1	CSARTGILENEQFF	TGCAGTGCTAGGACAGGGATCTTGGAGAACGAGCAGTTCTTC